Following are 8 T cell receptor beta chains from one sample sequenced in a study of CD8 T cells in ankylosing spondylitis. MiXCR, applied by TCRdb to the 5' RACE reads, yields one record per CDR3 protein. Of about 130,000 distinct CDR3 sequences listed, more than 5.5% are singletons. The sample taken for sequencing was blood, either unsorted or a sorted T cell fraction (not recorded which). The source is a female donor with ankylosing spondylitis or in good health (not recorded which).

Remarks on this clonotype: Just one base apart from a much larger clone, this may be a read error. The chain employs TRBV2 and TRBJ1-6; TRBD1 might be the D (6 bases). The germline V gene has CDR1 SNHLY and CDR2 FYNNEI. This CDR3 is 18 amino acids long. The CDR3 bases are TGTGCCTGCAGTGATAAAAACAGGGAAAAGGTTGCGCGGTCACCCCTCCACTTT. Protein product: CACSDKNREKVARSPLHF.

This clonotype occurred many times. The chain links TRBV12-3 or TRBV12-4 to TRBJ2-7; no clear D gene. V was cut by 1 base and J by 3 bases, with 10 bases left in between. The CDR3 consists of 14 residues. The CDR3 sequence is CASSLEVRYYEQYF. DNA for the CDR3: TGTGCCAGCAGTTTAGAGGTTAGATACTACGAGCAGTACTTC.

At least ten counts were recorded for this clonotype. The CDR3 is CASSLDSGPYEQYF. In DNA, the CDR3 is TGTGCCAGCAGTTTGGACTCGGGCCCCTACGAGCAGTACTTC. The chain uses TRBV12-3 or TRBV12-4 and TRBJ2-7; a weak D match, TRBD2 (5 bases). The CDR3 loop spans 14 amino acids. Trimming took 3 bases from V and 2 from J, leaving 11 bases between them.

This clonotype was seen repeatedly, ten times or more. The chain has TRBV4-1 and TRBJ1-2; 10 nucleotides match TRBD1. Germline loops: CDR1 MGHRA, CDR2 YSYEKL. The CDR3 spans 16 residues. J was trimmed by 3 bases and V by 1 base; bases with no gene match: 5. CDR3 in DNA: TGCGCCAGCAGCCAAGTCATGGGACAGGGGTACTATGGCTACACCTTC. Protein sequence: CASSQVMGQGYYGYTF.

Many counts were recorded for this clonotype. The chain recombines TRBV25-1 with TRBJ1-2; the D gene is possibly TRBD1 (5 bases). The germline V gene encodes CDR1 MGHDK and CDR2 SYGVNS. This CDR3 region has 14 residues. V was cut by 10 bases and J by 2 bases, with 17 bases left in between. For the CDR3, the DNA is TGTGCCACCTCACCTTTCGGGGGGAACTATGGCTACACCTTC. Translation gives CATSPFGGNYGYTF.

This clonotype was recorded many times. V and J are TRBV5-8 and TRBJ1-1; TRBD1 matches at 7 bases. The trim removed 4 bases at V and 1 base at J, leaving 4 bases unmatched. Germline CDR1 is SGHTS and CDR2 is YDEGEE. The CDR3 length is 14 residues. CDR3 sequence: CASSETGPNTEAFF. In DNA, the CDR3 is TGTGCCAGCAGCGAGACAGGGCCGAACACTGAAGCTTTCTTT. Looking up the rest from reference TRBV5-8 and TRBJ1-1 gives the full variable domain: EAGVTQSPTHLIKTRGQQATLRCSPISGHTSVYWYQQALGLGLQFLLWYDEGEERNRGNFPPRFSGRQFPNYSSELNVNALELEDSALYLCASSETGPNTEAFFGQGTRLTVV.

This clonotype occurred many times. This chain uses TRBV6-2 or TRBV6-3 with TRBJ1-1; 9 bases are shared with TRBD1. The V gene end was trimmed by 7 bases and the J gene end by 1 base; junction bases not matched to a gene: 22. In germline, CDR1 is MNHEY, CDR2 SVGEGT. This CDR3 is 20 amino acids long. The CDR3 is CASTIARAQGAIEANTEAFF. CDR3 in DNA: TGTGCCAGCACTATAGCCCGGGCACAGGGGGCGATTGAGGCGAACACTGAAGCTTTCTTT.

The chain has TRBV5-6 and TRBJ1-2; D might be TRBD1 (6 bases). V was clipped by 8 bases and J by 4 bases, with 15 bases between them. Germline V gives CDR1 SGHDT, CDR2 YYEEEE. The CDR3 spans 13 residues. The CDR3 protein is CARSPGTPYGYTF. CDR3 bases: TGTGCCAGGAGCCCCGGGACACCCTATGGCTACACCTTC.